This T cell receptor beta chain was documented in a study of blood T cell repertoires in COVID-19. Seattle-derived patients entered the study during active infection and were followed longitudinally. Original methodology: Reference gene primers were amplified, and this amplification served to estimate nucleated cell counts. Only in-frame clones appear in the TCRdb table, and some are missing; sequencing was by immunoSEQ multiplex PCR. That table is the source of V, J and clone size, and D and trimming were worked out from the DNA. This sample has some 140,000 clones, with about 80% found just once. Sequenced sample: peripheral blood. The TCR originated in a woman aged 55-75 years with COVID-19, enrolled during active disease.

Here the CDR3 reads CASSLDGTTRREQFF. Written as DNA, the CDR3 is TGTGCCAGCAGCTTAGATGGGACTACCCGGAGGGAGCAGTTCTTC. J is TRBJ2-1 and V is TRBV11-3; TRBD2 matches at 7 bases. Germline loops: CDR1 SGHNT, CDR2 YENEEA. Trimming at V came to 0 bases and at J to 10 bases, leaving 9 bases not matched to a gene. The CDR3 consists of 15 residues.